The clone carrying this TCR beta chain was recorded only once. These data come from a study of blood T cell repertoires in COVID-19. About the study: The United States, Italy and Spain provided the acute and convalescent COVID-19 samples. T cells, B-cell-depleted T cells, or PBMCs supplied cDNA or gDNA.

V was cut by 0 bases and J by 0 bases, with 9 bases left in between. Per germline, CDR1 MNHNY and CDR2 SVGAGI (reference sequence). This CDR3 is built from 16 residues. Per the authors' pipeline: It was from reference gene primer amplification that nucleated cell counts were estimated. Sequencing was performed with immunoSEQ multiplex PCR; in TCRdb, only in-frame clones are kept and a portion is missing. V and J calls and clone size follow that table, whereas D and trimming were derived from the DNA. The sample has approximately 100,000 clones; roughly 87% are singletons. Sequenced material: peripheral blood. The chain uses TRBV6-6 and TRBJ1-3; D might be TRBD1 (5 bases). The receptor was isolated from a woman aged 55 to 70 with acute or convalescent COVID-19. The CDR3 DNA sequence: TGTGCCAGCAGTTACTCAAGGGGCGACTCTGGAAACACCATATATTTT. Residues: CASSYSRGDSGNTIYF.